This TCR beta chain was captured in a study of T cell responses to AZD1222 COVID-19 vaccine. Notes on the study in general: The study found vaccine-associated CD4 TCRs spanning spike, dominant at 160-218 and 743-854. Recipients of two AZD1222 doses showed rising Spike-specific TCR breadth and depth. Baseline antibody screening turned up just a handful of seropositive AZD1222 recipients.

Generated by immunoSEQ multiplex PCR, the TCRdb table keeps only in-frame clones and is missing some. The data show tens of thousands of clones, roughly three quarters seen once. As to this clone: Its antigen remains unknown.

CDR1 is SGHRS, CDR2 YFSETQ, per germline. Deletions cut 4 bases from V and 5 bases from J, with 15 bases between. The CDR3 is made up of 15 amino acids. The sequencing here drew on peripheral blood, taken 28 days after the second AZD1222 dose. This receptor was taken from an adult who received the AZD1222 COVID-19 vaccine. This chain uses TRBV5-1 with TRBJ1-4; no definite D call. The CDR3 DNA reads TGCGCCAGCAGCCCGACGGGGAAGTCCAATGAAAAACTGTTTTTT. It codes for CASSPTGKSNEKLFF.